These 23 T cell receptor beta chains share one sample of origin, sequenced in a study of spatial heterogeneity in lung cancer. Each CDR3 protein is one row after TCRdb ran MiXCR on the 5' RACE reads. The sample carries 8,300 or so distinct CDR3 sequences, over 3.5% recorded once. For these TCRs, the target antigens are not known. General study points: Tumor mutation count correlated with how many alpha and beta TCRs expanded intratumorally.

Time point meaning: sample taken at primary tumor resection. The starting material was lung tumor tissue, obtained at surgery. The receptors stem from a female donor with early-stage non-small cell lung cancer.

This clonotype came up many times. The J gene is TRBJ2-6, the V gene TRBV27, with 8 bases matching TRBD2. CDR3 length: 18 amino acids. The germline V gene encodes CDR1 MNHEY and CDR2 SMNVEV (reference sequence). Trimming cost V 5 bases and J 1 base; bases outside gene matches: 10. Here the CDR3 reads CASSARGGWISGANVLTF. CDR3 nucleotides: TGTGCCAGCAGTGCCCGGGGGGGCTGGATTTCTGGGGCCAACGTCCTGACTTTC.

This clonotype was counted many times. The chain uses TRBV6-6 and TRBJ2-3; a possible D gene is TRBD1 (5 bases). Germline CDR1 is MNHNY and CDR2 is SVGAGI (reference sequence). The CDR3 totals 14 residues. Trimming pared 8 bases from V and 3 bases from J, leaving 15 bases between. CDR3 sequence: CASGDRQKTDTQYF. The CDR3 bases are TGTGCCAGCGGCGATAGACAGAAAACAGATACGCAGTATTTT.

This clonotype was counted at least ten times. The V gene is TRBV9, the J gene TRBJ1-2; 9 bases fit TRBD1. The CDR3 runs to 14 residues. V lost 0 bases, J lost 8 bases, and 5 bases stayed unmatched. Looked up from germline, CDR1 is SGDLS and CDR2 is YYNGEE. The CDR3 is CASSVGTGEEGYTF. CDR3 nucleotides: TGTGCCAGCAGCGTAGGGACAGGGGAAGAAGGCTACACCTTC.

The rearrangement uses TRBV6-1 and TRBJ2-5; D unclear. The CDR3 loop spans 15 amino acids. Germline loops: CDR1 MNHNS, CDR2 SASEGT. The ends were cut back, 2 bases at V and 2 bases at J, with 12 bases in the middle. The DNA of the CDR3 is TGTGCCAGCAGTGAAACCCCCGGACGTCAAGAGACCCAGTACTTC. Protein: CASSETPGRQETQYF.

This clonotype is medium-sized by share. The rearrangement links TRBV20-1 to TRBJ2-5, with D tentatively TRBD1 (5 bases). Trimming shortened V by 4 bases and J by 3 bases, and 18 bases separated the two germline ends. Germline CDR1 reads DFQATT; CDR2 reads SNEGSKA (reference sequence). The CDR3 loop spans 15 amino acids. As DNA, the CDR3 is TGCAGTGCTAAGGTTAGACAGTGGCCTGAAGAGACCCAGTACTTC. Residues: CSAKVRQWPEETQYF.

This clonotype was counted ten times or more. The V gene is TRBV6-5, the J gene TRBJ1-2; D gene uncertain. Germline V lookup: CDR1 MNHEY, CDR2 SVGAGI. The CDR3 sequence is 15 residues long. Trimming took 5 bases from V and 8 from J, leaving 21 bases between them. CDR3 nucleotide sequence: TGTGCCAGCAGTCGGGAAAATAGGCCCGTGGGGGGCTACACCTTC. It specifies CASSRENRPVGGYTF.

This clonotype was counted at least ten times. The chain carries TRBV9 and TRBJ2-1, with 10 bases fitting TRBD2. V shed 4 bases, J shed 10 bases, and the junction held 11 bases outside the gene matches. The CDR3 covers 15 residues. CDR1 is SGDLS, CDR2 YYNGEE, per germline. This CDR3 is CASSPDSGRWEEQFF. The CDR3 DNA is TGTGCCAGCAGCCCAGATAGCGGGAGGTGGGAAGAGCAGTTCTTC.

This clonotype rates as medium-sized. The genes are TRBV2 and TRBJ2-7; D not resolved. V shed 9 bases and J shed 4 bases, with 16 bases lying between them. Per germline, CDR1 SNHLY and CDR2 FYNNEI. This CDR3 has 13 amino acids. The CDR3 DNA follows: TGTGCCAGTTATTCCCCCGCGAGGTACGAGCAGTACTTC. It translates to CASYSPARYEQYF. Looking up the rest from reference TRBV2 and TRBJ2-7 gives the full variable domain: EPEVTQTPSHQVTQMGQEVILRCVPISNHLYFYWYRQILGQKVEFLVSFYNNEISEKSEIFDDQFSVERPDGSNFTLKIRSTKLEDSAMYFCASYSPARYEQYFGPGTRLTVT.

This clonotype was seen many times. Here the CDR3 reads CSARGGTNMGTQYF. For the CDR3, the DNA is TGCAGTGCTAGAGGAGGGACGAACATGGGGACCCAGTACTTC. This sequence joins TRBV20-1 and TRBJ2-5; TRBD1 or TRBD2 may be the D gene (5 bases each). The CDR3 has 14 amino acids. CDR1 and CDR2 (germline): DFQATT, SNEGSKA (reference sequence). Trimming removed 1 base from V and 7 bases from J, with 16 bases in between.

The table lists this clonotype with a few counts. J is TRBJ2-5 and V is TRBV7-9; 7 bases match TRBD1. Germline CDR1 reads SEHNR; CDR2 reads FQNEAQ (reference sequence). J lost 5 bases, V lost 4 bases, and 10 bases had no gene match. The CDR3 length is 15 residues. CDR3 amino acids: CASSSGTVMGETQYF. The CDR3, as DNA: TGTGCCAGCAGCTCCGGGACAGTCATGGGGGAGACCCAGTACTTC.

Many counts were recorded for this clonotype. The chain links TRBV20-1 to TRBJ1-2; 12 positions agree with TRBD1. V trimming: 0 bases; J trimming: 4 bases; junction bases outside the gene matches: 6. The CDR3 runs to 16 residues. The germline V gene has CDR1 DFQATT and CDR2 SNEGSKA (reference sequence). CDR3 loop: CSARDLRDRGPYGYTF. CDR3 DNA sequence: TGCAGTGCTAGAGATCTCCGGGACAGGGGGCCCTATGGCTACACCTTC.

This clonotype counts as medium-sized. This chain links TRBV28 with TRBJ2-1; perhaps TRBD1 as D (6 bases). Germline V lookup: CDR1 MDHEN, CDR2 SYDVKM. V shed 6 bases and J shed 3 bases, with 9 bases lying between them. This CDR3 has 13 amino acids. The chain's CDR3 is CASSGQLYNEQFF. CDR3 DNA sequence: TGTGCCAGCAGCGGACAGCTCTACAATGAGCAGTTCTTC.

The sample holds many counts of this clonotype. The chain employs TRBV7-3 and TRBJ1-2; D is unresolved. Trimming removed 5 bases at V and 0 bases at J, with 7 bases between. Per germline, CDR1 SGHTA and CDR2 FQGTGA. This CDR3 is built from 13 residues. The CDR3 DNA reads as TGTGCCAGCAGCATGCCCTCTAACTATGGCTACACCTTC. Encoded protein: CASSMPSNYGYTF.

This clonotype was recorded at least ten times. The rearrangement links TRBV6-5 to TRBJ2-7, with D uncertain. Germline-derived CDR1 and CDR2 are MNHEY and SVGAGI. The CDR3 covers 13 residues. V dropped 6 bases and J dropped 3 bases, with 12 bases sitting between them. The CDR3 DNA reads TGTGCCAGCAGCCGATCAGTAGGCTACGAGCAGTACTTC. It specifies CASSRSVGYEQYF.

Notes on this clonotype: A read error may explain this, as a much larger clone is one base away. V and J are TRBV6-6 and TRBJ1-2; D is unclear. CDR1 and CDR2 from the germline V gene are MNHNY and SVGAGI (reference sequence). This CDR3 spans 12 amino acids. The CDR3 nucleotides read TGTGCCAGCAGTTACGGTCCCGATGGCTACAACTTC. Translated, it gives CASSYGPDGYNF.

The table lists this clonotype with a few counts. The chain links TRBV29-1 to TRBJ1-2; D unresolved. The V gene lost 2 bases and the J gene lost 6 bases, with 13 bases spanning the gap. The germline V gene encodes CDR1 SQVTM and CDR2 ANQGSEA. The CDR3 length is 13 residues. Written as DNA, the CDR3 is TGCAGCGTTGAAACGGCGGTCGGGGATGGCTACACCTTC. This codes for CSVETAVGDGYTF.

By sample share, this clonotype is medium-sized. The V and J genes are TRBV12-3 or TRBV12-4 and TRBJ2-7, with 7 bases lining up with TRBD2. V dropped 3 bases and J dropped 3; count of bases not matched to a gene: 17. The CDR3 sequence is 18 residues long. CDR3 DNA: TGTGCCAGCAGTTTCACAGCCCGGCACGGGAGGTGGGGCTACGAGCAGTACTTC. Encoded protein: CASSFTARHGRWGYEQYF.

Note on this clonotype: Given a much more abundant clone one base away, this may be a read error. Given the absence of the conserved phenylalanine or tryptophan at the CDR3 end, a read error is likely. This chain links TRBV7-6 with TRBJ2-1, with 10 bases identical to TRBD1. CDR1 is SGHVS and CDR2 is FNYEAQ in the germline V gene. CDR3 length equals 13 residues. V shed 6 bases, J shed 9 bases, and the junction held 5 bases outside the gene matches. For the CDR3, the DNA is TGTGCCAGCAGGGACAGGGGGGACGGTGAGCAGTTCTTA. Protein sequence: CASRDRGDGEQFL.

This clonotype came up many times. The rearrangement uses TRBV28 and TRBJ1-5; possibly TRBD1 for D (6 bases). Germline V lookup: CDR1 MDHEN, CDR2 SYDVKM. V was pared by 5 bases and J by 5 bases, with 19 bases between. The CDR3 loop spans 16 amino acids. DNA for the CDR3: TGTGCCAGCAGTCCAGGGGTAGAAGGATATTATCAGCCCCAGCATTTT. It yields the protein CASSPGVEGYYQPQHF.

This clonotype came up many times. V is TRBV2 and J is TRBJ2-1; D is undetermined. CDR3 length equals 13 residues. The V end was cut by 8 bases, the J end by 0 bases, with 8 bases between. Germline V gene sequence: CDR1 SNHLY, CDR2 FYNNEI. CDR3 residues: CASRTFSYNEQFF. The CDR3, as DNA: TGTGCCAGCCGAACCTTCTCCTACAATGAGCAGTTCTTC. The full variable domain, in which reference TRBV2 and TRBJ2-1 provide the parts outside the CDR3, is EPEVTQTPSHQVTQMGQEVILRCVPISNHLYFYWYRQILGQKVEFLVSFYNNEISEKSEIFDDQFSVERPDGSNFTLKIRSTKLEDSAMYFCASRTFSYNEQFFGPGTRLTVL.

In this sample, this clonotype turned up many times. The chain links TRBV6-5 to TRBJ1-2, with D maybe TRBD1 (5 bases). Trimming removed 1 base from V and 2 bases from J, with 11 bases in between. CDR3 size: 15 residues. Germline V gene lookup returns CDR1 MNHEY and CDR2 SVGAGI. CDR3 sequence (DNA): TGTGCCAGCAGTTACTGGGGCGCCGGGAACTATGGCTACACCTTC. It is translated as CASSYWGAGNYGYTF.

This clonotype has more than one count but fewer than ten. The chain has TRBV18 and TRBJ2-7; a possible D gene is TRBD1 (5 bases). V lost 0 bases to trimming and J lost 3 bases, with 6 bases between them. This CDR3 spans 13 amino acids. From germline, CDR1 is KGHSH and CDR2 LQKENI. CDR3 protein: CASSPPRVYEQYF. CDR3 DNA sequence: TGTGCCAGCTCACCACCCAGGGTCTACGAGCAGTACTTC.

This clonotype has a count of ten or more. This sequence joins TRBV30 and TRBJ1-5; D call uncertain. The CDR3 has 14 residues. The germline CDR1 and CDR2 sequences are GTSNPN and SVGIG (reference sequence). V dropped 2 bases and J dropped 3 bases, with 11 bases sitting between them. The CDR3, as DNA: TGTGCCTGGAGTTTAGGGCACACCAATCAGCCCCAGCATTTT. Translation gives CAWSLGHTNQPQHF.